The 27 T cell receptor beta chains below all came from one sample that was sequenced in a study of shared clonotypes between healthy human individuals. The repertoire was sequenced with immunoSEQ multiplex PCR; TCRdb's copy has only in-frame clones and lacks some. The data contain roughly 1,500,000 clones, approximately 98.5% of them singletons. Sequences were obtained from naive CD4+ T cells sorted from blood. Subset defined: CD45RA+ positively selected. Receptor source: a man aged 25 to 40 in good health.

The chain uses TRBV7-9 and TRBJ2-7; 7 bases fit TRBD1. The CDR3 loop spans 14 amino acids. The germline gives CDR1 SEHNR, CDR2 FQNEAQ (reference sequence). After removal of 6 bases from V and 4 bases from J, the junction contained 9 bases not matched to a gene. CDR3 sequence: CASSPDRVAYEQYF. Written as DNA, the CDR3 is TGTGCCAGCAGTCCAGACAGGGTGGCTTACGAGCAGTACTTC.

The chain couples TRBV10-1 to TRBJ2-2; D assignment may be TRBD1 or TRBD2 (6 bases each). Trimming stripped 5 bases from V and 4 bases from J, with 17 bases between. Per the germline V gene, CDR1 is WNHNN and CDR2 is SYGVQD (reference sequence). The length of the CDR3 is 16 residues. The CDR3 bases are TGCGCCAGCAGTAACGCAGGGGTGCGGGGCACCGGGGAGCTGTTTTTT. The encoded protein is CASSNAGVRGTGELFF.

CDR3 region: CASSPSGQGVSYEQYF. CDR3 DNA: TGTGCCAGCAGTCCCTCCGGACAGGGGGTCTCCTACGAGCAGTACTTC. The V and J genes are TRBV28 and TRBJ2-7; 10 nucleotides agree with TRBD1. There are 16 residues in the CDR3. CDR1 is MDHEN and CDR2 is SYDVKM in the germline V gene. V was clipped by 5 bases and J by 0 bases; unmatched bases: 7.

The chain links TRBV18 to TRBJ2-2; 10 bases agree with TRBD1. Germline CDR1 is KGHSH and CDR2 is LQKENI. The V segment lost 5 bases and the J segment 3 bases; nucleotides outside the gene matches: 6. This CDR3 region has 16 residues. DNA for the CDR3: TGTGCCAGCTCAACCGACAGGGGGCATGACACCGGGGAGCTGTTTTTT. It codes for CASSTDRGHDTGELFF.

This clone occurred once. The V and J genes are TRBV14 and TRBJ2-6, with 7 positions matching TRBD1. The V gene's germline CDR1 is SGHDN and CDR2 FVKESK. The V and J ends lost 4 bases and 4 bases, in that order; junction bases with no gene match: 4. This CDR3 region has 15 residues. The DNA for the CDR3 is TGTGCCAGCAGCCTCCGACAGGGAGGGGCCAACGTCCTGACTTTC. Its protein product is CASSLRQGGANVLTF.

The gene calls are TRBV29-1 and TRBJ2-7; TRBD2 aligns across 11 bases. V dropped 2 bases and J dropped 7; count of bases not matched to a gene: 13. CDR3 length: 16 residues. Germline loops: CDR1 SQVTM, CDR2 ANQGSEA. The chain's CDR3 is CSVEFFTSGRLREQYF. The CDR3 DNA sequence: TGCAGCGTTGAATTTTTTACTAGCGGGAGACTAAGGGAGCAGTACTTC.

The chain uses TRBV28 and TRBJ2-1, with a tentative D call TRBD1 (6 bases). The CDR3 sequence is 14 residues long. The V gene lost 3 bases and the J gene lost 3 bases, with 9 bases spanning the gap. Germline loops: CDR1 MDHEN, CDR2 SYDVKM. Here the CDR3 reads CASSLGQHYNEQFF. The CDR3 nucleotides are TGTGCCAGCAGTTTGGGACAACACTACAATGAGCAGTTCTTC. The complete variable domain, with remaining parts taken from reference TRBV28 and TRBJ2-1, reads DVKVTQSSRYLVKRTGEKVFLECVQDMDHENMFWYRQDPGLGLRLIYFSYDVKMKEKGDIPEGYSVSREKKERFSLILESASTNQTSMYLCASSLGQHYNEQFFGPGTRLTVL.

The rearrangement links TRBV14 to TRBJ1-2; TRBD1 matches 7 bases. Germline CDR1 SGHDN, CDR2 FVKESK. The CDR3 is 13 residues long. V gave up 5 bases and J gave up 4 bases; unmatched junction bases: 4. The CDR3 loop is CASSRTGPYGYTF. The CDR3 DNA follows: TGTGCCAGCAGCAGGACAGGCCCCTATGGCTACACCTTC.

The chain uses TRBV19 and TRBJ2-7; 9 nucleotides match TRBD2. V shed 5 bases, J shed 3 bases, and the junction held 8 bases outside the gene matches. The CDR3 runs to 15 residues. Germline-derived CDR1 and CDR2 are LNHDA and SQIVND (reference sequence). The CDR3 bases are TGTGCCAGTAGTGCTTTAGCGGGAGCGATCTACGAGCAGTACTTC. This codes for CASSALAGAIYEQYF.

The chain employs TRBV7-6 and TRBJ2-3; TRBD2 matches at 9 bases. The CDR3 is 16 residues long. Germline CDR1 SGHVS, CDR2 FNYEAQ. The ends lost 5 bases at V and 2 bases at J; junction bases unmatched: 8. The CDR3 is CASSIRLAVSTDTQYF. The CDR3 coding sequence is TGTGCCAGCAGCATAAGACTAGCGGTATCCACAGATACGCAGTATTTT.

This clone came up a few times. The rearrangement joins TRBV4-1 to TRBJ2-7; possible D gene TRBD2, 6 bases. Per the germline V gene, CDR1 is MGHRA and CDR2 is YSYEKL. Trimming left V 8 bases short and J 5 bases short, with 10 bases between. CDR3 length: 11 amino acids. The DNA for the CDR3 is TGCGCCAGCCGCAGGGAGGACGAGCAGTACTTC. This translates into CASRREDEQYF.

V usage is TRBV29-1 and J usage is TRBJ2-1, with a possible D match to TRBD1 (6 bases). The germline V and J ends were trimmed by 6 bases and 9 bases, with 12 bases remaining between them. The CDR3 sequence is 11 residues long. Germline CDR1 SQVTM, CDR2 ANQGSEA. The CDR3 region has the DNA TGCAGCGTAAACAGGGCAGTTGAGCAGTTCTTC. This gives the protein CSVNRAVEQFF.

This chain uses TRBV5-1 with TRBJ2-7; D call uncertain. Germline CDR1 SGHRS, CDR2 YFSETQ. V lost 0 bases and J 0 bases, leaving 7 bases between the germline ends. The CDR3 has 14 amino acids. CDR3 coding DNA: TGCGCCAGCAGCTTGGCGGCAGTCTCCTACGAGCAGTACTTC. It is translated as CASSLAAVSYEQYF.

Written as DNA, the CDR3 is TGTGCCAGCAGTGGGGACGGGCCCCAGCATTTT. As protein: CASSGDGPQHF. The chain couples TRBV2 to TRBJ1-5, with a weak D call TRBD1 (5 bases). There are 11 residues in the CDR3. Trimming shortened V by 4 bases and J by 9 bases, and 7 bases separated the two germline ends. The germline gives CDR1 SNHLY, CDR2 FYNNEI.

V usage is TRBV11-2 and J usage is TRBJ2-7; TRBD1 might be the D (7 bases). This CDR3 is 11 amino acids long. CDR1 and CDR2 from the germline V gene are SGHAT and FQNNGV. Trimming took off 7 bases at V and 4 bases at J, with 8 bases between the two ends. The CDR3 spells CASTGGYEQYF. CDR3 DNA: TGTGCCAGCACAGGGGGGTACGAGCAGTACTTC.

The rearrangement links TRBV10-3 to TRBJ2-7, with TRBD1 matching over 7 bases. Germline V lookup: CDR1 ENHRY, CDR2 SYGVKD. This CDR3 comprises 15 residues. The V gene end was trimmed by 0 bases and the J gene end by 7 bases; junction bases not matched to a gene: 9. The CDR3 DNA follows: TGTGCCATCAGTGAGTCACAGGGGAGCTCGGGGGAGCAGTACTTC. Amino acid sequence: CAISESQGSSGEQYF.

Concerning this clone itself: The sample has other DNA sequences that encode this CDR3 too. This rearrangement joins TRBV14 to TRBJ2-1, with 8 positions matching TRBD2. Germline V gene sequence: CDR1 SGHDN, CDR2 FVKESK. The CDR3 totals 14 residues. With V trimmed by 4 bases and J by 6 bases, 5 bases remained unmatched. The CDR3 DNA is TGTGCCAGCAGCCTACCGGGACTAGTCAATGAGCAGTTCTTC. It is translated as CASSLPGLVNEQFF.

The chain couples TRBV7-3 to TRBJ2-5; D may be TRBD2 (5 bases). Trimming took 1 base from V and 2 from J, leaving 11 bases between them. Germline V gene data show CDR1 as SGHTA and CDR2 as FQGTGA. The CDR3 contains 15 residues. The CDR3 spells CASSLRGIPQETQYF. As DNA, the CDR3 is TGTGCCAGCAGCTTAAGAGGGATTCCTCAAGAGACCCAGTACTTC.

The V gene is TRBV4-1, the J gene TRBJ2-7; 9 bases are a match to TRBD1. CDR1 and CDR2 (germline): MGHRA, YSYEKL. V shed 2 bases and J 3 bases; nucleotides not matched to a gene: 8. The CDR3 runs 16 residues. This chain's CDR3 is CASSQQQGATGYEQYF. The CDR3 DNA is TGCGCCAGCAGCCAACAACAGGGGGCAACGGGCTACGAGCAGTACTTC.

This clone was counted a single time. The rearrangement uses TRBV11-2 and TRBJ1-2, with TRBD1 identical over 8 bases. The CDR3 is made up of 13 amino acids. J lost 6 bases, V lost 5 bases, and 5 bases had no gene match. The V gene's germline CDR1 is SGHAT and CDR2 FQNNGV. Written as DNA, the CDR3 is TGTGCCAGCAGCAGCGACAGGGGAGATGGCTACACCTTC. Translation: CASSSDRGDGYTF.

The J gene is TRBJ2-7, the V gene TRBV6-1; 8 nucleotides agree with TRBD2. J lost 0 bases, V lost 2 bases, and 6 bases had no gene match. The CDR3 contains 16 residues. From germline, CDR1 is MNHNS and CDR2 SASEGT. The CDR3 DNA follows: TGTGCCAGCAGTGAATTCCCTGGGACTAGCTCCTACGAGCAGTACTTC. Its translation is CASSEFPGTSSYEQYF.

The V and J genes are TRBV2 and TRBJ1-1, with TRBD1 matching 10 bases. The CDR3 runs 14 residues. The germline gives CDR1 SNHLY, CDR2 FYNNEI. V lost 6 bases to trimming and J lost 3 bases; unmatched junction nucleotides: 4. The CDR3 bases are TGTGCCAGCAGGGGACAGGGGTGGGACACTGAAGCTTTCTTT. Amino acids: CASRGQGWDTEAFF.

V usage is TRBV11-2 and J usage is TRBJ2-1, with 9 nucleotides matching TRBD2. The ends lost 1 base at V and 8 bases at J; junction bases unmatched: 6. CDR1 and CDR2 from the germline V gene are SGHAT and FQNNGV. This CDR3 comprises 15 residues. The CDR3, as DNA: TGTGCCAGCAGCTTAGCCCTAGCGGGATTTGATGAGCAGTTCTTC. Protein product: CASSLALAGFDEQFF.

The sample holds one count of this clone. The V gene is TRBV5-4, the J gene TRBJ2-1, with 10 bases lining up with TRBD2. Germline CDR1 and CDR2: SGHNT and YYREEE (reference sequence). The trim removed 4 bases at V and 8 bases at J, leaving 9 bases unmatched. The CDR3 runs 15 residues. CDR3 nucleotides: TGTGCCAGCAGCCCCTCTAGCGGGAGTAGGGATGAGCAGTTCTTC. Translation gives CASSPSSGSRDEQFF.

With respect to this clone: Other DNA sequences in the sample encode the same CDR3. V and J are TRBV9 and TRBJ2-5, with 12 positions matching TRBD2. There are 16 residues in the CDR3. V lost 1 base and J lost 5; bases outside the gene matches: 6. CDR1 and CDR2 from the germline V gene are SGDLS and YYNGEE. CDR3 region: CASSVLAGGPGETQYF. The DNA for the CDR3 is TGTGCCAGCAGCGTACTAGCGGGAGGGCCGGGTGAGACCCAGTACTTC.

The chain recombines TRBV2 with TRBJ2-7; the match to TRBD1 covers 7 bases. J was trimmed by 3 bases and V by 7 bases; bases with no gene match: 9. CDR1 and CDR2 (germline): SNHLY, FYNNEI. This CDR3 has 14 residues. In DNA form, the CDR3 reads TGTGCCAGCACTCCCGACAGGGATTACTACGAGCAGTACTTC. Translating gives CASTPDRDYYEQYF.

The rearrangement joins TRBV5-4 to TRBJ2-1, with 7 bases identical to TRBD2. The length of the CDR3 is 14 residues. CDR1 and CDR2 from the germline V gene are SGHNT and YYREEE (reference sequence). V lost 1 base and J lost 5; bases outside the gene matches: 3. The CDR3 is CASSLTSANNEQFF. CDR3 DNA sequence: TGTGCCAGCAGCTTGACTAGCGCCAACAATGAGCAGTTCTTC.